This TCR beta chain is from a study of low-dose radiotherapy and immunotherapy resistance in tumors. Background on the study: Treatment consisted of nivolumab 240 mg every two weeks and ipilimumab 1 mg/kg every six weeks, given intravenously to patients. Every two weeks, the protocol called for intravenous cyclophosphamide at 200 mg/m2. It was given one day before each radiation and immunotherapy administration.

TRAV- and TRBV-specific primers primed first-strand cDNA, covering alpha and beta chains. TCRs were amplified for roughly 20 PCR cycles with a constant-region primer and V-primer adapter. TCRdb used MiXCR to reprocess the reads, holding one entry per CDR3 protein. The data contain tens of thousands of distinct CDR3 sequences, 18% of them singletons. This clonotype has a count of ten or more. Per germline, CDR1 SGHNT and CDR2 YENEEA. This CDR3 contains 16 residues. The J segment lost 5 bases and the V segment lost 5 bases, leaving 7 bases of the junction unmatched. The time point: before trial treatment. Qualifying patients carried advanced solid tumors devoid of tumor-infiltrating lymphocytes.

The TCR was taken from a male donor with prostate cancer. This chain connects TRBV11-3 to TRBJ2-2, with TRBD1 matching 11 bases. Material: PBMCs, obtained before treatment. This chain's CDR3 is CASSPRGTGGTGELFF. Written as DNA, the CDR3 is TGTGCCAGCAGCCCCCGCGGGACAGGGGGAACCGGGGAGCTGTTTTTT.